A selection of T cell receptor beta chains follows, all from one sample in a study of Ad26.COV2.S vaccination and SARS-CoV-2 variants. Some clones are missing from TCRdb's copy, which holds only in-frame ones; the method was immunoSEQ multiplex PCR. Of approximately 410,000 clones in the sample, roughly 90% were seen once. The sample consisted of peripheral blood, taken in a trial of Ad26.COV2.S vaccine versus placebo. The origin of the receptors is a person aged 18-60 years who received the Ad26.COV2.S COVID-19 vaccine or a placebo. The CDR3 runs from the conserved cysteine through the conserved F or W. D genes are given only for firm matches. Some rows mark clone size as missing; the rest say once, few, many or name a class of expanded clone.

TRBJ1-2 | . | . | TRBV7-9 | CASSPLGDSYGYTF | TGTGCCAGCAGCCCTCTGGGGGACTCCTATGGCTACACCTTC
TRBJ1-3 | . | . | TRBV7-7 | CASSHRGVPGQIGSGNTIYF | TGTGCTAGCAGCCACCGAGGGGTGCCGGGCCAAATCGGCTCTGGAAACACCATATATTTT
TRBJ1-5 | . | . | TRBV5-8 | CASSFWDGNQPQHF | TGTGCCAGCAGCTTTTGGGACGGGAATCAGCCCCAGCATTTT
TRBJ2-2 | . | . | TRBV5-1 | CASSEGTNTGELFF | TGCGCCAGCTCGGAGGGGACGAACACCGGGGAGCTGTTTTTT
TRBJ2-5 | . | . | TRBV12-3/TRBV12-4 | CASSFVLQETQYF | TGTGCCAGCAGTTTTGTCCTTCAAGAGACCCAGTACTTC
TRBJ1-1 | . | . | TRBV5-8 | CASSRLGGQATEAFF | TGTGCCAGCAGCCGCCTGGGGGGGCAGGCGACTGAAGCTTTCTTT
TRBJ2-5 | . | TRBD1 | TRBV30 | CAWSVEAGGQETQYF | TGTGCCTGGAGTGTAGAGGCAGGGGGCCAAGAGACCCAGTACTTC
TRBJ2-3 | . | . | TRBV12-3/TRBV12-4 | CASSVGDTQYF | TGTGCCAGCAGTGTGGGAGATACGCAGTATTTT
TRBJ2-5 | . | TRBD2 | TRBV2 | CASILGNKRGGKTWETQYF | TGTGCCAGCATCCTGGGGAACAAGCGGGGGGGAAAAACCTGGGAGACCCAGTACTTC
TRBJ1-2 | . | TRBD1 | TRBV7-3 | CASSLRTGHGYTF | TGTGCCAGCAGCCTAAGGACAGGGCATGGCTACACCTTC
TRBJ1-5 | . | . | TRBV23-1 | CASSQSGLFSNQPQHF | TGCGCCAGCAGTCAATCGGGACTCTTTAGCAATCAGCCCCAGCATTTT
TRBJ1-6 | . | TRBD1 | TRBV7-2 | CASSDRDRFSGSPLHF | TGTGCCAGCAGCGACCGGGACAGATTTAGTGGGTCACCCCTCCACTTT
TRBJ1-3 | . | TRBD1 | TRBV15 | CATSRGDRVGNTIYF | TGTGCCACCAGCAGAGGCGACAGGGTCGGAAACACCATATATTTT
TRBJ2-2 | . | . | TRBV7-3 | CASGGNTGELFF | TGTGCCAGCGGGGGGAACACCGGGGAGCTGTTTTTT
TRBJ1-3 | . | . | TRBV19 | CASSIPTANSGNTIYF | TGTGCCAGTAGTATCCCGACAGCCAACTCTGGAAACACCATATATTTT
TRBJ2-3 | . | TRBD2 | TRBV30 | CAWSTGAGAGDTQYF | TGTGCCTGGAGCACGGGAGCGGGGGCTGGAGATACGCAGTATTTT
TRBJ1-1 | . | . | TRBV18 | CASSRTPRRASFAEAFF | TGTGCCAGCTCACGAACCCCGCGACGAGCTTCCTTCGCTGAAGCTTTCTTT
TRBJ2-1 | . | TRBD1 | TRBV5-6 | CASSFRTGLGEQFF | TGTGCCAGCAGCTTCCGGACAGGGTTAGGTGAGCAGTTCTTC
TRBJ1-1 | . | TRBD1 | TRBV15 | CATSREVVGTGVNTEAFF | TGTGCCACCAGCAGAGAAGTGGTTGGTACAGGGGTGAACACTGAAGCTTTCTTT
TRBJ1-1 | . | . | TRBV29-1 | CSVEGFRGDTEAFF | TGCAGCGTTGAAGGGTTCAGGGGAGATACTGAAGCTTTCTTT
TRBJ2-6 | . | . | TRBV6-1 | CASSDESGANVLTF | TGTGCCAGCAGTGACGAGTCTGGGGCCAACGTCCTGACTTTC
TRBJ1-2 | . | . | TRBV30 | CAWRGTGAGYTF | TGTGCCTGGAGGGGTACGGGGGCTGGCTACACCTTC
TRBJ2-5 | . | . | TRBV6-5 | CASNRGAGETQYF | TGTGCCAGCAATCGGGGGGCCGGAGAGACCCAGTACTTC
TRBJ1-4 | . | TRBD1 | TRBV19 | CASSQGAVGEKLFF | TGTGCCAGTAGCCAGGGGGCCGTGGGTGAAAAACTGTTTTTT
TRBJ2-7 | . | TRBD1 | TRBV6-2/TRBV6-3 | CASSYETGELYPRNEQYF | TGTGCCAGCAGTTATGAGACAGGGGAGCTTTATCCGCGCAACGAGCAGTACTTC
TRBJ1-1 | . | . | TRBV19 | CASSIGRGGTEAFF | TGTGCCAGTAGTATCGGAAGGGGCGGCACTGAAGCTTTCTTT
TRBJ2-7 | . | TRBD1 | TRBV4-3 | CASSPGQGDYEQYF | TGCGCCAGCAGCCCTGGACAGGGGGACTACGAGCAGTACTTC
TRBJ2-1 | . | TRBD1 | TRBV4-3 | CASSQDLGTGGADNEQFF | TGCGCCAGCAGCCAAGATTTGGGGACAGGGGGCGCAGACAATGAGCAGTTCTTC
TRBJ2-5 | few | TRBD2 | TRBV5-4 | CASSQRWTLASGGEETQYF | TGTGCCAGCAGCCAAAGGTGGACTTTGGCTAGCGGGGGGGAAGAGACCCAGTACTTC
TRBJ2-3 | . | . | TRBV7-2 | CASSLGSASTDTQYF | TGTGCCAGCAGCTTAGGATCGGCTAGCACAGATACGCAGTATTTT
TRBJ1-1 | . | . | TRBV19 | CASSIGPNTEAFF | TGTGCCAGTAGTATAGGACCGAACACTGAAGCTTTCTTT
TRBJ1-2 | once | TRBD1 | TRBV18 | CASSAGTGRIGFDYGYTF | TGTGCCAGCTCGGCCGGGACAGGGCGGATCGGGTTTGACTATGGCTACACCTTC